This T cell receptor beta chain was captured by sequencing in a study of T cells after yellow fever vaccination. Study details: SMART-Seq v4 Ultra Low Input served to prepare low-cell-number fractions. Study conclusions and caveats: Booster sampling recovered most clones from primary vaccination (under 98% CD4, 80% to 90% CD8). Weaker overall, the secondary response nonetheless peaked faster (day 5 versus 15).

The V and J ends lost 10 bases and 5 bases respectively, with 17 bases between them. Germline-derived CDR1 and CDR2 are ENHRY and SYGVKD. This CDR3 is 13 amino acids long. This clonotype was recorded at least ten times. Its cognate antigen is unknown. It was through 5'RACE template switching that TCR cDNA was made, with a universal primer site and UMIs added. A single record per CDR3 protein comes from TCRdb applying MiXCR to the 5' RACE reads. This table has about 180,000 distinct CDR3 sequences, 5.5% to 7.5% appearing once. The source of this sequence is a man aged 18 to 30 who received the YFV17D yellow fever vaccine. Sample: CD4+ T cells sorted from PBMCs, taken on the day of the first yellow fever vaccination. The J gene is TRBJ2-5, the V gene TRBV10-3; D ambiguous. The CDR3 DNA follows: TGTGCCAGCACCGGGCCAGAGGTGGAGACCCAGTACTTC. This encodes CASTGPEVETQYF.